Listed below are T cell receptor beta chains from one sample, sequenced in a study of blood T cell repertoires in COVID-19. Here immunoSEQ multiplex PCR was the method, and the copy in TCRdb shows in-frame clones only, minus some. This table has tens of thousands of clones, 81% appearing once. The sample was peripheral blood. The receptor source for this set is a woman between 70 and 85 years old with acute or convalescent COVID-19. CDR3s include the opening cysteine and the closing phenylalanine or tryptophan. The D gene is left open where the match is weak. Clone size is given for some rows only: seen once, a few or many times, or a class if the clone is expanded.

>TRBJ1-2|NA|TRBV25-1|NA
TGTGCCAGCAGTGACGCATTTCTAACAGGGCCTTCTAACTATGGCTACACCTTC
CASSDAFLTGPSNYGYTF
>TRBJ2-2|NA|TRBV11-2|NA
TGTGCCAGCAGCTCCCGGACTGTATCGAAGGCCGGGGAGCTGTTTTTT
CASSSRTVSKAGELFF
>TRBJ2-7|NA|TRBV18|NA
TGTGCCAGCTCACCGGGATGGCAGGGTGGATGGTACGAGCAGTACTTC
CASSPGWQGGWYEQYF
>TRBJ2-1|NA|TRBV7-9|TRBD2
TGTGCCAGCAGCTTTCTAGCGGGAGGAGGCTACAATGAGCAGTTCTTC
CASSFLAGGGYNEQFF
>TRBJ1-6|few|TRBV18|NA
TGTGCCAGCTCACCTAACTGGAATTCACCCCTCCACTTT
CASSPNWNSPLHF
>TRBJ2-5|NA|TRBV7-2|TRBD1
TGTGCCAGCAGCGACAGGGGTTGGGAGACCCAGTACTTC
CASSDRGWETQYF
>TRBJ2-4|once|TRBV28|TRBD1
TGTGCCAGCAGAACTAGGACAGGGATAAACATTCAGTACTTC
CASRTRTGINIQYF
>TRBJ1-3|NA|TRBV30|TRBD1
TGTGCCTGGAGAAGCGGACAGGGGATTTTCGGAAACACCATATATTTT
CAWRSGQGIFGNTIYF
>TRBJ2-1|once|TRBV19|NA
TGTGCCAGTAGTATAGGGCAGTTCAATGAGCAGTTCTTC
CASSIGQFNEQFF
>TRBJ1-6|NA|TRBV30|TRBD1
TGTGCCTGGAGTGAGGGACAGTATAATTCACCCCTCCACTTT
CAWSEGQYNSPLHF
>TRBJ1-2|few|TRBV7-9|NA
TGTGCCAGCAGCTGGGGGCAGGGCTCTGGCGGCTACACCTTC
CASSWGQGSGGYTF
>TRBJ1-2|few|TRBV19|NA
TGTGCCAGTAGTATGGGGCGACTCACAGCTTATGGCTACACCTTC
CASSMGRLTAYGYTF
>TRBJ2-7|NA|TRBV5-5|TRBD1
TGTGCCAGCAAACCAGCTGGACAGGGGCACGAGCAGTACTTC
CASKPAGQGHEQYF
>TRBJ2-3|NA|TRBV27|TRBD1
TGTGCCAGCAGTTGGGGATTTCACCAGGGGGCCAAAGATACGCAGTATTTT
CASSWGFHQGAKDTQYF
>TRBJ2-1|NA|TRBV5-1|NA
TGCGCCAGCAGCCTCGGGGATTACAATGAGCAGTTCTTC
CASSLGDYNEQFF
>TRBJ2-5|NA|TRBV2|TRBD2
TGTGCCAGCAGTGAAGCAGATTGGGGGAGGGCCGGAGTGGAGACCCAGTACTTC
CASSEADWGRAGVETQYF
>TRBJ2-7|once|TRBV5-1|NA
TGCGCCAGCAGCTTAACTTTTCCCCCCTACGAGCAGTACTTC
CASSLTFPPYEQYF
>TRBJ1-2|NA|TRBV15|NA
TGTGCCACCAGCAGAGATTTGAACCCGGGAGCTAACTATGGCTACACCTTC
CATSRDLNPGANYGYTF
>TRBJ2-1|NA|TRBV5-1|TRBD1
TGCGCCAGCAGCTCTTCCGGGACAGGCTACAATGAGCAGTTCTTC
CASSSSGTGYNEQFF
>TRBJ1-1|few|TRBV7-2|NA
TGTGCCAGCAGCTTGTTCTCGCGGGGCACTGAAGCTTTCTTT
CASSLFSRGTEAFF
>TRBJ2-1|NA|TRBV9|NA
TGTGCCAGCAGCCCCCAAGGGGCCCCCCTCGGCAATGAGCAGTTCTTC
CASSPQGAPLGNEQFF
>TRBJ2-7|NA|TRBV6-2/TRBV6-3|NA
TGTGCCAGCAGTACAGGATCCTACGAGCAGTACTTC
CASSTGSYEQYF
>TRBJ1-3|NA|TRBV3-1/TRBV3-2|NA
TGTGCCAGCAGCCAAGATCAGGGGGGAAACACCATATATTTT
CASSQDQGGNTIYF
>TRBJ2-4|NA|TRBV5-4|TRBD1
TGTGCCAGCAGCTTACCACAGGGGCCAGGGGAAAACATTCAGTACTTC
CASSLPQGPGENIQYF
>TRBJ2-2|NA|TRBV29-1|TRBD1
TGCAGCGTTTTACAGGGGGCTTACACCGGGGAGCTGTTTTTT
CSVLQGAYTGELFF
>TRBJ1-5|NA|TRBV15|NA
TGTGCCACCAGCAGAGATCTTTCGGCAGGCTCTCAGCCCCAGCATTTT
CATSRDLSAGSQPQHF
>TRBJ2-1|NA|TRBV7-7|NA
TGTGCCAGCAGCTTATCGCTGGGGGGGCGCAATGAGCAGTTCTTC
CASSLSLGGRNEQFF
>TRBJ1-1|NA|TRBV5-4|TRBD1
TGTGCCAGCAGCGGGCAGGGGGTCTTGAACACTGAAGCTTTCTTT
CASSGQGVLNTEAFF
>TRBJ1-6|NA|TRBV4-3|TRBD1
TGCGCCAGCAGCCCCCAGGGACAGGCAAATTCACCCCTCCACTTT
CASSPQGQANSPLHF
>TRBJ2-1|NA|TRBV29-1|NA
TGCAGCGTTGGGGAGAACTACAATGAGCAGTTCTTC
CSVGENYNEQFF
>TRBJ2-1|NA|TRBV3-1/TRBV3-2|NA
TGTGCCAGCAGCCAAGAAGGGGAACCCTACAATGAGCAGTTCTTC
CASSQEGEPYNEQFF